The entry below gives a single TCR beta chain sequence along with its context. Its cognate antigen is unknown. This CDR3 spans 14 amino acids. The germline V gene encodes CDR1 SGHDT and CDR2 YYEEEE. V gave up 3 bases and J gave up 6 bases, with 15 bases separating them. PCR involved 60 Vbeta and 13 Jbeta primers. The method was immunoSEQ multiplex PCR; TCRdb's version includes in-frame clones alone and lacks a portion of them. The sample holds over 110,000 clones, 70% to 75% seen once. The entry originates in a study of cytomegalovirus exposure and HLA in healthy donors. Study at large: An analysis done earlier identified 120 million or so unique TCR beta sequences from 150 million to 200 million T cells. Study findings and constraints: In a later analysis, donors in an Asian-associated ancestry cluster reportedly had fewer N-insertions in productive TCRs than the cohort mean.

The TCR was taken from a woman aged 40 to 55 in good health and CMV-seronegative. The sequencing input was PBMCs. V gene TRBV5-6 combines with J gene TRBJ1-1; D possibly corresponds to TRBD1 (6 bases). This CDR3 is CASSSVNRVSEAFF. CDR3 bases: TGTGCCAGCAGCTCCGTAAACAGGGTTTCTGAAGCTTTCTTT.